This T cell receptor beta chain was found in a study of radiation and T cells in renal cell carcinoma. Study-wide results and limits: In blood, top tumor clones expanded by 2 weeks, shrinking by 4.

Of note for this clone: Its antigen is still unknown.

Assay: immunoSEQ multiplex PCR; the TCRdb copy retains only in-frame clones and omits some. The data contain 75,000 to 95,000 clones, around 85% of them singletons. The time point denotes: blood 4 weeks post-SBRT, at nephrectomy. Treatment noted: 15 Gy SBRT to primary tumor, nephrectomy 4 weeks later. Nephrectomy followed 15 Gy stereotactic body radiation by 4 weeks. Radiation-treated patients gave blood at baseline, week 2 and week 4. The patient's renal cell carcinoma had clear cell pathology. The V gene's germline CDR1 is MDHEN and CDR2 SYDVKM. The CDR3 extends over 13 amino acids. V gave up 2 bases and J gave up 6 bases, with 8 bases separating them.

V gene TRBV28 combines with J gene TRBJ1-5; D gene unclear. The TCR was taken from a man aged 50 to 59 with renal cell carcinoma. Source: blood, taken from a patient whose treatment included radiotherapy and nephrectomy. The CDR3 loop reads CASSLTRGQPQHF. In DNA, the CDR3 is TGTGCCAGCAGTTTAACGCGCGGTCAGCCCCAGCATTTT.